This TCR beta chain appears in the sequencing data of a study of blood T cell repertoires in COVID-19. On the study more broadly: The United States, Italy and Spain were the sources of the acute and convalescent COVID-19 samples.

The germline gives CDR1 SGHTA, CDR2 FQGNSA. V trimming: 4 bases; J trimming: 5 bases; junction bases outside the gene matches: 6. The CDR3 sequence is 15 residues long. Profiled with immunoSEQ multiplex PCR; TCRdb holds only in-frame clones, not every one. The sample has 35,000 to 55,000 clones; 75% to 90% are singletons. Sequences were obtained from peripheral blood. The chain is built from TRBV7-2 and TRBJ2-5, with 11 bases that match TRBD1. The sequence came from a man aged 55 to 70 with active COVID-19. CDR3 sequence: CASSSSWDRGETQYF. The CDR3 nucleotides are TGTGCCAGCAGCTCCTCCTGGGACAGGGGGGAGACCCAGTACTTC. Full variable domain (missing parts from reference TRBV7-2 and TRBJ2-5): GAGVSQSPSNKVTEKGKDVELRCDPISGHTALYWYRQSLGQGLEFLIYFQGNSAPDKSGLPSDRFSAERTGGSVSTLTIQRTQQEDSAVYLCASSSSWDRGETQYFGPGTRLLVL.